This T cell receptor (beta chain) was profiled in a study of blood T cell repertoires in COVID-19. Whole-study context: Both acute and convalescent COVID-19 samples were obtained from the United States, Italy and Spain. Nucleic acid was either cDNA or gDNA, and it came from T cells, B-cell-depleted T cells, or PBMCs.

Germline V gives CDR1 MNHNS, CDR2 SASEGT. V shed 7 bases, J shed 1 base, and the junction held 9 bases outside the gene matches. The CDR3 has 15 residues. In the original workflow: Reference gene primer amplification gave estimated nucleated cell counts. Produced via immunoSEQ multiplex PCR; TCRdb's table is partial and in-frame only. V, J and clone size are taken as reported in that table, and D and trimming were inferred from the DNA itself. The sample shows over 300,000 clones, roughly 83% of them seen only once. The sample was peripheral blood. This clonotype originated in a woman between 45 and 65 years old with acute or convalescent COVID-19. The chain employs TRBV6-1 and TRBJ1-1, with 7 bases aligning to TRBD1. This chain's CDR3 is CASTTPGGPNTEAFF. The CDR3 nucleotides read TGTGCCAGCACTACCCCAGGGGGACCGAACACTGAAGCTTTCTTT.